This record concerns one T cell receptor (beta chain) sequence. Its specificity is unknown. This sample stems from a study of cytomegalovirus exposure and HLA in healthy donors. General study findings and limits: Association of a missense DCLRE1C variant with TCR beta V- and J-gene trimming was reported in a later analysis. In a later analysis, donors in an Asian-associated ancestry cluster reportedly had fewer N-insertions in productive TCRs than the cohort mean.

Researchers ran the PCR with 60 Vbeta and 13 Jbeta primers. Sequenced by immunoSEQ multiplex PCR; TCRdb stores in-frame clones only, minus some. The data show about 150,000 clones, with 65% to 85% seen just once and 2.8% held by the top ten. CDR1 and CDR2 (germline): LNHDA, SQIVND (reference sequence). This CDR3 has 15 amino acids. After removal of 4 bases from V and 8 bases from J, the junction contained 7 bases not matched to a gene. J is TRBJ1-6 and V is TRBV19; TRBD1 agrees at 8 bases. The source material was PBMCs. The TCR comes from a man younger than 35 in good health and CMV-seronegative. The CDR3 DNA is TGTGCCAGTAGTACTCAGGGGGCCAGAGATTCACCCCTCCACTTT. Amino acids: CASSTQGARDSPLHF.